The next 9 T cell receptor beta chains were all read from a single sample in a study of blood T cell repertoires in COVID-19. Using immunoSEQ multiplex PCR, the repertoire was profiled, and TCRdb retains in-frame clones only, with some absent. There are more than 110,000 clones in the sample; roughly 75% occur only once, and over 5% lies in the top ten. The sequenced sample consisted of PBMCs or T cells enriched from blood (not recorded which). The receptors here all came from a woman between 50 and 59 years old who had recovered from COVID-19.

The CDR3 coding sequence is TGTGCCAGCAGCCTAATGACAGGGAAAGGATACGAGCAGTACTTC. It specifies CASSLMTGKGYEQYF. The chain employs TRBV14 and TRBJ2-7; 7 nucleotides line up with TRBD1. This CDR3 spans 15 amino acids. The V and J ends lost 4 bases and 4 bases, in that order; junction bases with no gene match: 10. Germline V lookup: CDR1 SGHDN, CDR2 FVKESK. The whole variable domain, remainder taken from reference TRBV14 and TRBJ2-7, is EAGVTQFPSHSVIEKGQTVTLRCDPISGHDNLYWYRRVMGKEIKFLLHFVKESKQDESGMPNNRFLAERTGGTYSTLKVQPAELEDSGVYFCASSLMTGKGYEQYFGPGTRLTVT.

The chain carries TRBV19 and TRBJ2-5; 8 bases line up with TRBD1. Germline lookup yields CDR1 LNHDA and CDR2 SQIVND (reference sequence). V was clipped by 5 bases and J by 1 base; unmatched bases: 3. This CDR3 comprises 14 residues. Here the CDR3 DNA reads TGTGCCAGTAGTGGCAGGGGGCTCCAAGAGACCCAGTACTTC. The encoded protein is CASSGRGLQETQYF.

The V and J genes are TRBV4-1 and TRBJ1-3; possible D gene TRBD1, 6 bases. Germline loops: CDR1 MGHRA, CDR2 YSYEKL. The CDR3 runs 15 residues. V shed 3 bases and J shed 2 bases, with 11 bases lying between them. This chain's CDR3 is CASSHWGQAGNTIYF. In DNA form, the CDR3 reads TGCGCCAGCAGCCATTGGGGGCAAGCTGGAAACACCATATATTTT.

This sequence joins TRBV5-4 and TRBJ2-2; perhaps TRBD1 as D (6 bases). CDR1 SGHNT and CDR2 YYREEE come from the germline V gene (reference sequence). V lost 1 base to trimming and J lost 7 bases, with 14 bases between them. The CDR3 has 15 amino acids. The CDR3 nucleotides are TGTGCCAGCAGCTTGCAGGACAGCGGCATCGGGGAGCTGTTTTTT. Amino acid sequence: CASSLQDSGIGELFF.

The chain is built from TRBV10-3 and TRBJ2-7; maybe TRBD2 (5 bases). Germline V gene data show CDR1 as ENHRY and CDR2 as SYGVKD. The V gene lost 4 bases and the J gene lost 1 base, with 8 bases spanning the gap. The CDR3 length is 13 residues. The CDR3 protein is CAISADSSYEQYF. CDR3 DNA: TGTGCCATCAGTGCGGACTCTTCCTACGAGCAGTACTTC.

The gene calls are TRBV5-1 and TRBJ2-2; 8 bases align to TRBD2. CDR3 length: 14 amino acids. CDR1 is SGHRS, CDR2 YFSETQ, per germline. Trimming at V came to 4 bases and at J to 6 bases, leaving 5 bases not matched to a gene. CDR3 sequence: CASSAFGGAGELFF. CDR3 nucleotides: TGCGCCAGCAGCGCGTTCGGGGGGGCCGGGGAGCTGTTTTTT.

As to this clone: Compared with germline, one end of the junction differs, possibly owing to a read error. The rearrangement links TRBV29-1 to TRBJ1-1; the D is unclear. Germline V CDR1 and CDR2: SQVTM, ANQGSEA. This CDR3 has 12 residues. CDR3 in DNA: TGCAGCGCCAATCCCGCGAACGCTGAAGCTTTCTTT. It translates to CSANPANAEAFF.

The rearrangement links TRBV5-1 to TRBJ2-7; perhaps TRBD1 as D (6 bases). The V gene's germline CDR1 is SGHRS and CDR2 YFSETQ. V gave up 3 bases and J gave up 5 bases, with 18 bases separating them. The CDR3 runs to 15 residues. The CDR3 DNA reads TGCGCCAGCAGCTCAGCCGACCCCAGGGGAGACGAGCAGTACTTC. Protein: CASSSADPRGDEQYF.

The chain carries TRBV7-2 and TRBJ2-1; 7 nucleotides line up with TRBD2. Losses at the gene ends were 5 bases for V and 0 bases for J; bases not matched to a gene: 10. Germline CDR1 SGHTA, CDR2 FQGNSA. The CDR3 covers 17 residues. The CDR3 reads CASSGFALAGSYNEQFF. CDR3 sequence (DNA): TGTGCCAGCAGCGGATTTGCCTTAGCGGGCTCCTACAATGAGCAGTTCTTC.